Reported below is one TCR beta chain. Its recognized antigen is unknown. Base qualities are not at hand, and no much larger clone is one base apart. Based on the germline V gene, the CDR1 and CDR2 sequences are SGHDT and YYEEEE. Counted from cysteine to phenylalanine, this CDR3 has 15 amino acids. The kept DNA is CDR3 alone, 45 bases in frame from the first base. V is shortened by 1 base, J by 4 bases, and the region joining them spans 14 bases. The data were obtained in a study of response to subunit inactivated influenza vaccine (dated by TCRdb to the late 2010s). Background for the entire study: Deep quantitative T cell receptor repertoire profiling was used in the study to track responses to a trivalent subunit inactivated influenza vaccine. Beyond this particular receptor, the publication reports: According to the authors, only a limited number of new T cells may be recruited by each seasonal influenza vaccination.

The library was made by RT-PCR. The sequencing machine was an Illumina HiSeq 2500. TCRdb trimmed public reads at Q25 via fastp, called clones via MiXCR and kept in-frame beta chains. When rows share a CDR3 protein, they turn into one entry using the most common DNA and genes. This sample is represented by 500,000 to 600,000 distinct CDR3 sequences; approximately 13% of them were singletons. The ten most abundant clones make up around 13% of the sample. What the time point label conveys for this sample: approximately 40 days after influenza vaccine administration. The rearrangement combines TRBV5-6 with TRBJ2-5; the best D guess is TRBD1, with 5 bases matching. This receptor was identified in a man aged 50 to 59 who received an inactivated influenza vaccine. Donor details come from another sample of the same person, matched by shared clones. The material was PBMCs from blood, obtained 35 to 45 days after vaccination. The sequenced DNA is TGTGCCAGCAGCTTGTACGGCAGGGTGTTAGAGACCCAGTACTTC. Translation gives CASSLYGRVLETQYF.